The sequence of this TCR beta chain was determined in a study of regulatory T cells in long-lasting Graves disease (dated by TCRdb to about 2021). Notes on the research overall: Persistent Graves' disease was defined as persistently positive TSH receptor autoantibodies together with antithyroid drug treatment for over 5 years. The study took place in China and was registered as a clinical trial. Persistent Graves' disease patients were compared with newly diagnosed Graves' disease patients by peripheral blood TCR sequencing and RNA sequencing. Persistent Graves' disease patients in the clinical cohort had taken antithyroid drugs for about 10.3 years on average. TCR sequencing covered around 13 persistent and 20 newly diagnosed Graves' disease patients, some 33 samples in total.

In its sample, this clonotype was seen a few times. It lacks a known antigen. The record has no base qualities; no much larger clone is one base away. This sample's time point label indicates: persistent/refractory GD, antithyroid drugs over 5 years with positive TRAb. For both TCR sequencing and RNA sequencing, RNA was extracted from PBMCs using TRIzol. The diagnosis of Graves' disease was made according to American Thyroid Association guidelines. Patients were recruited from an endocrinology department in Xi'an, China. From each patient, 8 to 10 milliliters of peripheral blood was collected into an EDTA anticoagulant tube. Ficoll Paque Plus density gradient separation was used to isolate PBMCs, and no additional T cell sorting was done. An Agilent 2100 Bioanalyzer and agarose gel were used to check RNA quality, while a NanoDrop 2000 measured RNA concentration. Receptors were amplified or captured by multiplex PCR. The sequencer listed for this sample is Illumina HiSeq 4000. CDR3 regions were amplified by Arm-PCR with iRepertoire HTBI primers to construct TCR beta libraries. Before sequencing, the PCR products underwent gel purification. In the source study's methods: A total of some 65 TRBV and 14 TRBJ segments were identified across samples and were used for gene usage analysis of CDR3 amino acid clonotypes. Filtered high-quality paired reads were merged into contigs using COPE and FqMerger. Contigs were aligned with BLAST to IMGT TRBV, TRBD and TRBJ reference genes, and CDR3 was defined per IMGT. Highly expanded clones were defined as clonotypes with a frequency above 0.1%. Shannon entropy served as the measure of repertoire diversity, while the Gini coefficient captured V-J evenness. A clonotype found in more than one individual was treated as public. TCRdb trimmed public reads at Q25 via fastp, called clones via MiXCR and kept in-frame beta chains. All rows with the same CDR3 protein become a single entry with the most common DNA and genes. TCRdb, rather than the study authors, made the V and J calls. This sample comprises roughly 700,000 distinct CDR3 sequences, about 32% of them detected only once. The leading ten clones occupy about two fifths of the sample.

V is shortened by 8 bases, J by 2 bases, and the region joining them spans 15 bases. Reading the germline V gene gives CDR1 SQVTM and CDR2 ANQGSEA. The CDR3 starts with the cysteine, ends with the phenylalanine, and has 13 residues. This entry keeps only the CDR3 DNA: 39 bases, framed from base 1. Summary of the overall study and its limitations: Because the primary lesion, thyroid tissue, could not be accessed, the study looked at peripheral blood alone. Sequencing and analysis were restricted to the TCR beta chain. Persistent Graves' disease patients showed lower TCR Shannon entropy and fewer highly expanded clones than newly diagnosed patients, suggesting clonal expansion. More public clonotypes were shared among persistent patients (under 3,000) than among newly diagnosed patients (roughly 1,000). Preferential use of TRBV28, TRBJ1-2 and TRBJ2-5 was observed in persistent disease, whereas TRBV20-1 and TRBJ2-1 were favored in newly diagnosed disease. The authors acknowledged the small sample size as a limitation that may reduce accuracy.

The chain couples TRBV29-1 to TRBJ1-1; the best D guess is TRBD1, with 6 bases matching. The clonotype originates from a female donor with Graves disease. The source was peripheral blood mononuclear cells (PBMCs), collected when the disease was refractory, from a patient treated with antithyroid drugs. The nucleotide sequence is given as TGCAGCCCCCCTGGGGGGCGAAACACTGAAGCTTTCTTT. Translated, it gives CSPPGGRNTEAFF.